This T cell receptor (beta chain) was captured by sequencing in a study of blood T cell repertoires in COVID-19. Study context: Acute-phase and convalescent COVID-19 samples originated in the United States, Italy and Spain. Sources were T cells, B-cell-depleted T cells, or PBMCs; the material itself was cDNA or gDNA.

The CDR3 loop spans 18 amino acids. Germline values: CDR1 LGHDT, CDR2 YNNKEL (reference sequence). The V segment lost 3 bases and the J segment 2 bases; nucleotides outside the gene matches: 8. Source study methods: Nucleated cell counts were estimated from reference gene primer amplification. Assay used: immunoSEQ multiplex PCR; TCRdb lists only in-frame clones, some missing. The D gene and trimming were derived from the DNA, and the V and J assignments and clone size from that table. The data hold 250,000 to 400,000 clones, with approximately 90% observed a single time. The chain uses TRBV3-1 (or the pseudogene TRBV3-2) and TRBJ2-3, with 13 bases identical to TRBD2. The TCR comes from a woman aged 25 to 39 with COVID-19, enrolled during active disease. Sequencing was performed on peripheral blood. The CDR3 protein is CASSHFTSGGAFTDTQYF. CDR3 in DNA: TGTGCCAGCAGCCACTTCACTAGCGGGGGGGCATTCACAGATACGCAGTATTTT.